The rows below give T cell receptor beta chains drawn from one sample of a study of technical replicates of blood from four donors. Profiling relied on immunoSEQ multiplex PCR, and the TCRdb table lists in-frame clones only, not all of them. The table records about 75,000 clones, about 97% of them present only once. The specimen was T cells isolated from PBMCs. The receptors derive from a human donor in good health. CDR3s include the opening cysteine and the closing phenylalanine or tryptophan. The D gene is left open where the match is weak. A row's size may be missing; if present it is once, few, many or a size class.

clone_size	j_call	v_call	d_call	cdr3_nt	cdr3_aa
once	TRBJ1-1	TRBV11-2	NA	TGTGCCAGCAGCACGGGGGGATTTACCACTGAAGCTTTCTTT	CASSTGGFTTEAFF
NA	TRBJ1-5	TRBV27	NA	TGTGCCAGCAGTTTATCAGGGGAGGTATATCAGCCCCAGCATTTT	CASSLSGEVYQPQHF
NA	TRBJ1-1	TRBV2	NA	TGTGCCAGCGGGGCCCTGAACACTGAAGCTTTCTTT	CASGALNTEAFF
NA	TRBJ2-3	TRBV9	TRBD2	TGTGCCAGCAGCTTCAAGGGACTAGCGGTCACAGATACGCAGTATTTT	CASSFKGLAVTDTQYF
NA	TRBJ1-5	TRBV27	NA	TGTGCCAGCAGTTTTGTAGGGGGAAATCAGCCCCAGCATTTT	CASSFVGGNQPQHF
NA	TRBJ2-3	TRBV9	TRBD2	TGTGCCAGCAGCGTACTAGCGGGAACTGATACGCAGTATTTT	CASSVLAGTDTQYF
NA	TRBJ2-1	TRBV30	TRBD1	TGTGCCTGGAGTTCCGGGACAGGGGGATGGGATGAGCAGTTCTTC	CAWSSGTGGWDEQFF
NA	TRBJ2-1	TRBV6-5	TRBD2	TGTGCCAGCAGTTACGAAGGACTAGCGGGAATCAATGAGCAGTTCTTC	CASSYEGLAGINEQFF
NA	TRBJ2-7	TRBV19	NA	TGTGCCAGTAGCCCGTTCGACAGCTCCTACGAGCAGTACTTC	CASSPFDSSYEQYF
NA	TRBJ2-4	TRBV27	NA	TGTGCCAGCAGCCGAATACCAGGGGGGCCCGACATTCAGTACTTC	CASSRIPGGPDIQYF
NA	TRBJ2-3	TRBV10-1	TRBD2	TGCGCCAGCAGTAGCGGGAGAAACACAGATACGCAGTATTTT	CASSSGRNTDTQYF
NA	TRBJ2-5	TRBV2	NA	TGTGCCAGCCCATTATGGGGGAGGAAAGAGACCCAGTACTTC	CASPLWGRKETQYF
NA	TRBJ2-7	TRBV30	NA	TGTGCCTGGAGTGGCCAGGCTCTCTCCTACGAGCAGTACTTC	CAWSGQALSYEQYF
NA	TRBJ1-1	TRBV30	NA	TGTGCCTGGACAGGGGTCACGAACACTGAAGCTTTCTTT	CAWTGVTNTEAFF
NA	TRBJ1-1	TRBV15	NA	TGTGCCACCAGCAGAGATCTGGGGGGCACTGAAGCTTTCTTT	CATSRDLGGTEAFF
NA	TRBJ1-3	TRBV5-1	TRBD1	TGCGCCAGCAGTAACCGACAGGGCACCAGCACCATATATTTT	CASSNRQGTSTIYF
NA	TRBJ1-5	TRBV19	TRBD1	TGTGCCAGCCGAGACAGGGCGGGTAGCAATCAGCCCCAGCATTTT	CASRDRAGSNQPQHF
few	TRBJ2-3	TRBV6-4	NA	TGTGCCAGCAGTGTGAGCTCCTTTACAGATACGCAGTATTTT	CASSVSSFTDTQYF
NA	TRBJ2-7	TRBV28	TRBD1	TGTGCCAGCAGTTTATGGGGGACAGGTTTTTACGAGCAGTACTTC	CASSLWGTGFYEQYF
NA	TRBJ1-1	TRBV6-5	TRBD1	TGTGCCAGCAGTTACTCGAGGACAGGGTACACTGAAGCTTTCTTT	CASSYSRTGYTEAFF
NA	TRBJ1-3	TRBV6-1	TRBD1	TGTGCCAGCAGTGATAACAGGGGGCCTAACACCATATATTTT	CASSDNRGPNTIYF
NA	TRBJ2-3	TRBV6-1	NA	TGTGCCAGCATATCTAGCGTCATAGGGGATACGCAGTATTTT	CASISSVIGDTQYF
NA	TRBJ2-1	TRBV27	TRBD1	TGTGCCAGCAGGGGACAGGGGTTCGCCTACAATGAGCAGTTCTTC	CASRGQGFAYNEQFF
NA	TRBJ1-4	TRBV5-4	TRBD1	TGTGCCAGCAGCTCCGGGACAGGGGTGGCTAATGAAAAACTGTTTTTT	CASSSGTGVANEKLFF
NA	TRBJ2-7	TRBV6-1	NA	TGTGCCAGCACCGAGGGACTCTCCTACGAGCAGTACTTC	CASTEGLSYEQYF
NA	TRBJ1-2	TRBV7-8	TRBD1	TGTGCCAGCAGCTTAGCGCGCGGGACAGGGGTCTTCAACTATGGCTACACCTTC	CASSLARGTGVFNYGYTF
NA	TRBJ2-1	TRBV6-6	TRBD2	TGTGCCAGCAGTTACTTGCCGGGACTAGCTCATGAGCAGTTCTTC	CASSYLPGLAHEQFF
NA	TRBJ1-1	TRBV9	NA	TGTGCCAGCAGCGCTGACAGGATGAACACTGAAGCTTTCTTT	CASSADRMNTEAFF
NA	TRBJ1-1	TRBV10-1	NA	TGCGCCAGCAGCCTCACGGGAAGCACTGAAGCTTTCTTT	CASSLTGSTEAFF
NA	TRBJ2-1	TRBV7-8	NA	TGTGCCAGCAGCTTAGAGGCGGGTCACAATGAGCAGTTCTTC	CASSLEAGHNEQFF